The text below deals with one TCR beta chain. A read error is possible here, since a much larger clone lies one base away. The data derive from a study of blood T cells in healthy people across ages. The use of a sample-barcoded 5' primer and a J-beta primer mix characterized a second PCR of roughly 7 to 11 cycles. A template-switch adaptor with 12 random nucleotides tagged each cDNA molecule. Using its own MiXCR run on the 5' RACE reads, TCRdb lists one record per CDR3 protein. The sample includes 800,000 to 950,000 distinct CDR3 sequences, roughly 34% of them seen just once. Germline V gene data show CDR1 as DFQATT and CDR2 as SNEGSKA (reference sequence). The CDR3 covers 14 residues.

This clonotype was sampled from a man between 18 and 35 years old in good health. The sequencing sample was made of blood. The chain joins TRBV20-1 to TRBJ2-1; D is perhaps TRBD2 (6 bases). CDR3 residues: CSAPGLAIYNERFF. CDR3 in DNA: TGCAGTGCTCCGGGACTTGCCATCTACAATGAGCGGTTCTTC.